The 3 T cell receptor beta chains below come from one sample, sequenced in a study of blood T cell repertoires in COVID-19. TCRdb's copy holds only in-frame clones and misses some; the assay was immunoSEQ multiplex PCR. The table lists around 240,000 clones, about 80% of them singletons. The sample consisted of peripheral blood. The receptors were gathered from a woman aged 80 or over with acute or convalescent COVID-19.

The chain is built from TRBV5-1 and TRBJ2-4, with 13 nucleotides matching TRBD2. The germline V gene has CDR1 SGHRS and CDR2 YFSETQ. This CDR3 has 18 residues. Trimming at V came to 0 bases and at J to 5 bases, leaving 8 bases not matched to a gene. Here the CDR3 DNA reads TGCGCCAGCAGCTTGGAACTAGCGGGGGGGCCCCAACAAAACATTCAGTACTTC. This gives the protein CASSLELAGGPQQNIQYF. The variable domain in full, completed from reference TRBV5-1 and TRBJ2-4, reads KAGVTQTPRYLIKTRGQQVTLSCSPISGHRSVSWYQQTPGQGLQFLFEYFSETQRNKGNFPGRFSGRQFSNSRSEMNVSTLELGDSALYLCASSLELAGGPQQNIQYFGAGTRLSVL.

The chain combines TRBV5-1 with TRBJ2-7; 8 bases align to TRBD2. CDR1 and CDR2 from the germline V gene are SGHRS and YFSETQ. The length of the CDR3 is 14 residues. V trimming: 5 bases; J trimming: 6 bases; junction bases outside the gene matches: 10. CDR3 residues: CASRVGGLEGEQYF. For the CDR3, the DNA is TGCGCCAGCAGGGTGGGGGGACTAGAGGGCGAGCAGTACTTC.

V gene TRBV11-2 combines with J gene TRBJ2-7; tentative D call: TRBD2 (6 bases). The CDR3 sequence is 14 residues long. The V gene's germline CDR1 is SGHAT and CDR2 FQNNGV. V was clipped by 2 bases and J by 3 bases, with 11 bases between them. The CDR3 DNA reads TGTGCCAGCAGCTTAAGCCGGGGGAACTACGAGCAGTACTTC. Its translation: CASSLSRGNYEQYF. The whole variable domain, remainder taken from reference TRBV11-2 and TRBJ2-7, is EAGVAQSPRYKIIEKRQSVAFWCNPISGHATLYWYQQILGQGPKLLIQFQNNGVVDDSQLPKDRFSAERLKGVDSTLKIQPAKLEDSAVYLCASSLSRGNYEQYFGPGTRLTVT.